This T cell receptor beta chain is drawn from a study of shared clonotypes between healthy human individuals. An even split of each subset's genomic DNA across several immunoSEQ plates was performed. TCRdb keeps only in-frame clones here, not all; method: immunoSEQ multiplex PCR. The table includes approximately 530,000 clones, more than 95% detected once. The donors were adults (healthy and HIV-negative) with no recent acute infections or vaccinations. Study conclusions and caveats: Memory subsets had estimated richness that was generally smaller than that of naive subsets.

Germline loops: CDR1 SQVTM, CDR2 ANQGSEA. Trimming removed 1 base at V and 0 bases at J, with 7 bases between. The CDR3 is made up of 14 amino acids. Concerning this clone: Its cognate antigen is unknown.

The chain is built from TRBV29-1 and TRBJ2-1; D not certain. Specimen: naive CD4+ T cells sorted from blood. Subset of the sample: CD45RA+ positively selected. The sequence came from a woman in her 30s in good health. The CDR3 DNA reads as TGCAGCGTTGAAGGGCAGAGCTCCTACAATGAGCAGTTCTTC. Translation: CSVEGQSSYNEQFF.